The entry that follows covers one T cell receptor beta chain sequence. Antigen specificity is unknown. The sample is drawn from a study of cytomegalovirus exposure and HLA in healthy donors. Study summary: According to later analysis, the same platform produced the 90 to 150 validation and over 600 first-cohort repertoires.

With 6 bases clipped from V and 4 bases from J, the junction kept 10 bases outside the gene matches. CDR3 length: 15 amino acids. The germline CDR1 and CDR2 sequences are MNHEY and SVGAGI. Points from the study as a whole: Specificity of a few CMV-associated chains for CMV antigens was verified in vitro. Cytomegalovirus association was listed for 164 TCR beta chains.

Here immunoSEQ multiplex PCR was the method, and the copy in TCRdb shows in-frame clones only, minus some. The data hold some 50,000 clones, with 80% to 95% observed a single time. This chain connects TRBV6-5 to TRBJ2-3; 7 bases fit TRBD1. The receptor was derived from a woman aged 18-30 years in good health and CMV-seronegative. The sequencing input was PBMCs. The CDR3 DNA is TGTGCCAGCAGGGGGCCGGGACAGATAGCAGATACGCAGTATTTT. Translating gives CASRGPGQIADTQYF.